This TCR beta chain originates from a study of identical twins (dated by TCRdb to the mid-2010s). Study-level background: To test whether fetal clonotypes persist, the study used deep sequencing on TCR alpha and beta repertoires from monozygotic twins, unrelated adults of various ages, and cord blood. To rule out contamination, the twin experiments were replicated at different times with different library preparation protocols.

V lost 8 bases and J lost 5 bases; the stretch between them is 12 bases long. Counted from cysteine to phenylalanine, this CDR3 has 11 amino acids. Only CDR3 DNA is held: 33 bases, read in frame from base 1. Reading the germline V gene gives CDR1 SQVTM and CDR2 ANQGSEA. This clonotype was seen many times. Its specific antigen is unknown. The record has no base qualities; no much larger clone is one base away. Library method: 5' RACE. Sequencing used an Illumina HiSeq 2000. A universal primer binding site was introduced by template switching, and a unique molecular identifier was present in the final cDNA, enabling accurate counting of TCR cDNA molecules. First-strand cDNA for TCR alpha and beta chains was synthesized from specific primers in the conserved constant-segment region. Each cDNA library was double barcoded, with a SMART-Mk sample barcode plus Illumina barcodes, to control for contamination. TruSeq adapter sequences along with Illumina sample barcodes were introduced in two successive PCR steps. Sequencing of the TCR alpha and beta cDNA libraries was done on the Illumina HiSeq platform using custom primers. In the authors' own workflow: Unique molecular identifiers were extracted from raw reads with MiGEC, and CDR3 positions were determined with MiXCR. Recombination models were inferred per individual with the repgenHMM and IGoR tools using an EM algorithm. The tcR package in R was used for shared clonotype analysis, with sharing normalized by the product of cloneset sizes. To study raw recombination free of thymic and clonal selection effects, out-of-frame nonproductive sequences were analyzed. Starting from the raw public reads, TCRdb applied fastp trimming at Q25, assembled clones with MiXCR and retained in-frame beta chains. Here each entry gathers all rows of one CDR3 protein and keeps the most common genes and DNA. The V and J calls and clone size are TCRdb's, not the authors'. For this sample the table gives around 670,000 distinct CDR3 sequences, of which roughly 6% were detected only once. The ten largest clones take up around 1.7% of the sample.

Every donor was a healthy Caucasian. Three unrelated non-twin adults were additionally sequenced: a male aged 18 to 29, a male aged 50 to 60 and a female aged 50 to 60. Miltenyi CD45RO+ enrichment and human naive T-cell isolation kits were used to isolate memory (CD45RO+) and naive T cells from PBMC. Beyond this particular receptor, the publication reports: Because the same donors could not be followed over many years, the conclusions depended on cross-sectional statistical analysis. Zero-insertion analyses could be partly confounded by invariant T cells such as MAIT and iNKT, although diverse VJ usage argued against such confounding for most clonotypes. In beta out-of-frame sequences, excess twin sharing was weaker, because having fewer shared sequences lowered the signal-to-noise ratio. Recombination models systematically underestimated out-of-frame TCR alpha sharing in monozygotic twins but agreed with sharing between unrelated individuals. Abundant cord blood beta clonotypes had fewer insertions, young adult naive repertoires showed a similar but weaker trend, and memory repertoires showed no such trend. Compared with coincidental sharing between unrelated individuals, out-of-frame TCR alpha sequences shared between twins had an excess of sequences with low generation probability.

The sequence was obtained from a man aged 18 to 30 in good health. Recombination joined TRBV29-1 with TRBJ1-1; tentative D gene TRBD1, with 5 bases matching. What was sequenced was naive T cells sorted from blood. This sample's cell subset or site label indicates: cells isolated with a human naive T-cell isolation kit. The CDR3 amino acid sequence is: CSPQAGTEAFF. The DNA sequence reads TGCAGCCCACAGGCGGGGACTGAAGCTTTCTTT.